The source of this TCR beta chain is a study of CD8+ T cells in alopecia areata. Treatment meaning: oral pan-JAK inhibitor, 5-10 mg twice daily. The V gene end was trimmed by 1 base and the J gene end by 4 bases; junction bases not matched to a gene: 12. This CDR3 is built from 18 residues. From germline, CDR1 is SGHVS and CDR2 FQNEAQ. Extraction of RNA preceded its reverse transcription into cDNA, which served as the sequencing template. This table comes from immunoSEQ multiplex PCR, and its TCRdb copy is limited to in-frame clones, with some not included. The sample lists about 300,000 clones; roughly 64% were seen once.

The chain uses TRBV7-8 and TRBJ2-7, with TRBD2 matching 11 bases. The sequence came from a human donor with alopecia areata. Specimen: CD4+ T cells sorted from blood, collected at week 24, from a patient treated with tofacitinib. The CDR3 spells CASSLDLLGLAASYEQYF. CDR3 coding DNA: TGTGCCAGCAGCTTAGATCTTTTGGGACTAGCGGCATCATACGAGCAGTACTTC.